These 6 T cell receptor beta chains were all obtained from the same sample, sequenced in a study of technical replicates of blood from a few donors. Sequenced by immunoSEQ multiplex PCR; TCRdb stores in-frame clones only, minus some. The table records about 97,000 clones, approximately 95% of them present only once. Sequenced: T cells isolated from PBMCs. Receptor source: a human donor in good health.

V and J are TRBV15 and TRBJ2-3; D is unclear. V dropped 3 bases and J dropped 4 bases, with 11 bases sitting between them. The CDR3 consists of 14 residues. Germline V gives CDR1 LNHNV, CDR2 YYDKDF (reference sequence). The CDR3 loop is CATSSSSPADTQYF. The CDR3 DNA reads as TGTGCCACCAGCAGCTCTAGTCCCGCAGATACGCAGTATTTT.

The V and J genes are TRBV9 and TRBJ2-7; 7 bases line up with TRBD1. V shed 0 bases and J 0 bases; nucleotides not matched to a gene: 6. The CDR3 covers 16 residues. From germline, CDR1 is SGDLS and CDR2 YYNGEE. CDR3 DNA: TGTGCCAGCAGCGTAGATTGGGACAGTTACTCCTACGAGCAGTACTTC. Translating it yields CASSVDWDSYSYEQYF.

This sequence joins TRBV28 and TRBJ2-2, with D maybe TRBD1 (6 bases). V shed 3 bases and J shed 4 bases, with 12 bases lying between them. CDR1 is MDHEN, CDR2 SYDVKM, per germline. This CDR3 has 15 residues. The CDR3 region is CASSFTGTLTGELFF. DNA for the CDR3: TGTGCCAGCAGTTTCACCGGGACACTCACCGGGGAGCTGTTTTTT.

The V gene is TRBV7-3, the J gene TRBJ2-1; D is perhaps TRBD1 (6 bases). CDR3 size: 14 residues. Germline values: CDR1 SGHTA, CDR2 FQGTGA. The ends were cut back, 1 base at V and 7 bases at J, with 11 bases in the middle. The CDR3: CASSLSSGVNEQFF. CDR3 nucleotides: TGTGCCAGCAGCTTAAGCTCAGGGGTTAATGAGCAGTTCTTC.

The sample holds one count of this clone. The chain couples TRBV6-1 to TRBJ2-7; possibly TRBD1 for D (6 bases). This CDR3 region has 15 residues. From germline, CDR1 is MNHNS and CDR2 SASEGT. Trimming took 1 base from V and 4 from J, leaving 14 bases between them. The CDR3 DNA sequence: TGTGCCAGCAGTGAAGAGCCCCTCAGGGGTTACGAGCAGTACTTC. The encoded protein is CASSEEPLRGYEQYF.

The chain joins TRBV5-4 to TRBJ2-1; the D gene is possibly TRBD2 (5 bases). This CDR3 comprises 16 residues. Germline assignment: CDR1 SGHNT and CDR2 YYREEE (reference sequence). With 4 bases removed from V and 2 bases from J, the gap between germline ends came to 16 bases. The CDR3 loop reads CASSPPGTRTYNEQFF. Written as DNA, the CDR3 is TGTGCCAGCAGCCCACCGGGAACCCGGACCTACAATGAGCAGTTCTTC. The full variable domain, its missing parts supplied by reference TRBV5-4 and TRBJ2-1, is ETGVTQSPTHLIKTRGQQVTLRCSSQSGHNTVSWYQQALGQGPQFIFQYYREEENGRGNFPPRFSGLQFPNYSSELNVNALELDDSALYLCASSPPGTRTYNEQFFGPGTRLTVL.